The T cell receptor beta chain under discussion was sequenced for a study of CD8 T cells in ankylosing spondylitis (dated by TCRdb to about 2017). About the investigation overall: The study set out to find disease-linked TCR variants by profiling T cell receptor beta repertoires in ankylosing spondylitis patients and healthy donors. The full study cohort comprised about 24 ankylosing spondylitis patients and roughly 100 healthy donors. Peripheral blood was sampled, and synovial fluid was also collected from ankylosing spondylitis patients.

What the work shows at the level of the full study, not this receptor alone: Blood from ankylosing spondylitis patients appeared to be characterized by a TCR beta motif made up of under ten highly homologous amino acid variants. Some TCR beta motif variants had previously been reported in synovial fluid and blood of reactive arthritis patients, which suggested common disease-initiation mechanisms. The disease-linked clones showed a CD8+ phenotype and occurred at relatively low frequencies in peripheral blood. Significant enrichment of the disease-linked clones was reported in matched synovial fluid samples from ankylosing spondylitis patients.

The germline V gene specifies SGHDT as CDR1 and YYEEEE as CDR2. The CDR3 runs 14 amino acids, cysteine and phenylalanine included. Only the CDR3 part of the read is kept: 42 bases, read in frame from the first base. A distance of 6 bases separates the germline ends of V and J, which lose 0 bases and 3 bases respectively. The reads were generated on an Illumina HiSeq 2500. Quantitative 5'-RACE with molecular barcodes was used to prepare TCR beta libraries. As for the authors' bioinformatics: To identify disease-linked TCR variants, a new computational method was used, one built on a probabilistic model of VDJ rearrangement. TCRdb passed the public sequencing reads through fastp at Q25 and MiXCR, retaining productive beta sequences. CDR3 protein sequences are deduplicated, and each keeps its most common genes and DNA. The authors' filters were not applied to this entry. Here the sample has fewer than 550,000 distinct CDR3 sequences; about 5.7% occur a single time. Roughly 3.3% of the sample is in the top ten clones.

The sample holds many counts of this clonotype. The antigen it binds to is not known. No per-base quality is available; no much larger clone lies one base away. Sequences were obtained from blood, either unsorted or a sorted T cell fraction (not recorded which). This clonotype originated in a male donor with ankylosing spondylitis. Rearrangement joined TRBV5-6 to TRBJ2-2; no D gene can be assigned with confidence. DNA sequence: TGTGCCAGCAGCTTGGGGCGATACACCGGGGAGCTGTTTTTT. Its protein product is CASSLGRYTGELFF.